Listed below are T cell receptor beta chains from one sample, sequenced in a study of early T cells in non-severe SARS-CoV-2 infection. Each CDR3 protein is one row after TCRdb ran MiXCR on the 5' RACE reads. The table includes over 95,000 distinct CDR3 sequences, roughly 17% detected once. Material: whole blood. The receptors come from an adult who was a healthcare worker with PCR-confirmed SARS-CoV-2 infection or an uninfected control (not recorded which). Each CDR3 is given with its conserved first and last residue. The D gene is left open where the match is weak. Only part of the rows carry a size: once, few, many, or a class if the clone is expanded.

clone_size	v_call	d_call	j_call	cdr3_nt	cdr3_aa
few	TRBV29-1	TRBD1	TRBJ1-2	TGCAGCGTGTGGGACAGGGGGGATGGCTACACCTTC	CSVWDRGDGYTF
.	TRBV5-1	TRBD1	TRBJ1-1	TGCGCCAGCAGCTTGTACGCAGGGGGCGCGACTGAAGCTTTCTTT	CASSLYAGGATEAFF
.	TRBV11-2	.	TRBJ2-7	TGTGCCAGCAGCTTAAAGGGACCTTCCACTACCTACGAGCAGTACTTC	CASSLKGPSTTYEQYF
once	TRBV6-4	TRBD1	TRBJ1-2	TGTGCCAGCAGCGAGTCAGGGACAGCAACCTATGGCTACACCTTC	CASSESGTATYGYTF
.	TRBV5-4	TRBD2	TRBJ2-5	TGTGCCAGCAGCCCCCGGTTGACTAGCGGGTCCATGAAAGAGACCCAGTACTTC	CASSPRLTSGSMKETQYF
many	TRBV18	TRBD2	TRBJ2-1	TGTGCCAGCTCACCTCCGGGGGGGACTTCCAATGAGCAGTTCTTC	CASSPPGGTSNEQFF
.	TRBV28	TRBD1	TRBJ1-1	TGTGCCAGCAGTTTACAATACTACAGGGGTAACACTGAAGCTTTCTTT	CASSLQYYRGNTEAFF
few	TRBV14	.	TRBJ2-2	TGTGCCAGCAGCCAAGTCGCCTTTAGGACAGCGAACACCGGGGAGCTGTTTTTT	CASSQVAFRTANTGELFF
few	TRBV28	.	TRBJ2-7	TGTGCCAGCAGTCCCCGGGGCCCACTTGGGTCCTACGAGCAGTACTTC	CASSPRGPLGSYEQYF
many	TRBV20-1	TRBD1	TRBJ2-7	TGCAGTGCTTCAAAACAGGGGGCTGGCGAGCAGTACTTC	CSASKQGAGEQYF
few	TRBV6-5	.	TRBJ1-2	TGTGCCAGCAGTTACTACGGAGGAGGCTACACCTTC	CASSYYGGGYTF
.	TRBV7-9	.	TRBJ1-6	TGTGCCAGCAGCGGGACGGGGTCCCCACCCCTCCACTTT	CASSGTGSPPLHF
.	TRBV2	TRBD1	TRBJ2-7	TGTGCCAGCAGTTACAGGGGCACCTACGAGCAGTACTTC	CASSYRGTYEQYF
many	TRBV19	.	TRBJ1-5	TGTGCCAGTAGTAAAAGAGACAGGCTCAATCAGCCCCAGCATTTT	CASSKRDRLNQPQHF
.	TRBV5-5	.	TRBJ2-7	TGTGCCAGCACTCTCGCGCCCGGGGGCTACGAGCAGTACTTC	CASTLAPGGYEQYF
few	TRBV27	.	TRBJ2-7	TGTGCCAGCAGTTACGGGCCCTTATACGAGCAGTACTTC	CASSYGPLYEQYF
.	TRBV18	.	TRBJ2-2	TGTGCCAGCTCACCTGGGGCGAGAACTTACACCGGGGAGCTGTTTTTT	CASSPGARTYTGELFF
few	TRBV4-2	.	TRBJ2-6	TGTGCCAGCAGCCAAGATGCAGGGGATCCCTCTGGGGCCAACGTCCTGACTTTC	CASSQDAGDPSGANVLTF
.	TRBV6-5	TRBD2	TRBJ2-3	TGTGCCAGCAGCGGGACTAGCGGGGGTGCTAGCACAGATACGCAGTATTTT	CASSGTSGGASTDTQYF
.	TRBV20-1	.	TRBJ2-1	TGCAGTGCTAGAGTGGGAGGCGGCGGGGGCCCGTACAATGAGCAGTTCTTC	CSARVGGGGGPYNEQFF
.	TRBV29-1	TRBD1	TRBJ1-1	TGCAGCGCCGGGACAGGGGTTCGGAACACTGGAGCTTTCTTT	CSAGTGVRNTGAFF
many	TRBV7-2	.	TRBJ2-3	TGTGCCAGCAGCTTAGGAAGGACAATTAGCACAGATACGCAGTATTTT	CASSLGRTISTDTQYF
.	TRBV6-5	TRBD1	TRBJ2-7	TGTGCCAGCAGGAGGGACAGGGGTTCGTCCTACGAGCAGTACTTC	CASRRDRGSSYEQYF
.	TRBV6-5	.	TRBJ2-6	TGTGCCAGCAGCCGTGGACCCGGGAGCTCTGGGGCCAACGTCCTGACTTTC	CASSRGPGSSGANVLTF
few	TRBV27	.	TRBJ2-1	TGTGCCAGCAGTTTGAAAAATGAGCAGTTCTTC	CASSLKNEQFF
few	TRBV20-1	.	TRBJ2-5	TGCAGTGCTAGCGGTCGGAGGAAAGAGACCCAGTACTTC	CSASGRRKETQYF
.	TRBV20-1	TRBD1	TRBJ2-2	TGCAGTGCACGAGACAGGGGGTCCACCGGGGAGCTGTTTTTT	CSARDRGSTGELFF
many	TRBV7-2	TRBD1	TRBJ2-7	TGTGCCAGCAGCGGGGACAGGGACCACGAGCAGTACTTC	CASSGDRDHEQYF
.	TRBV20-1	.	TRBJ2-7	TGCAGTGCTAGAGATCGGGGGCCTACCTACGAGCAGTACTTC	CSARDRGPTYEQYF
many	TRBV19	.	TRBJ2-2	TGTGCCAGTAGCTTGGTCCACCAAACTAGCAGGATGATCGGGGAGCTGTTTTTT	CASSLVHQTSRMIGELFF
.	TRBV28	.	TRBJ1-5	TGTGCCAGCAGTACCTTGAAAGCCGGGGGGTATAGCAATCAGCCCCAGCATTTT	CASSTLKAGGYSNQPQHF
few	TRBV11-2	.	TRBJ2-1	TGTGCCAGCAGCTATAGAGACAATGAGCAGTTCTTC	CASSYRDNEQFF
few	TRBV12-5	TRBD1	TRBJ2-5	TGTGCTAGTGGTTTGGTAAGAGGACAGGGGGTCCAAGAGACCCAGTACTTC	CASGLVRGQGVQETQYF
.	TRBV12-3/TRBV12-4	.	TRBJ2-1	TGTGCCAGCAGTTTCTATGGGGGGGCTGGGAATGAGCAGTTCTTC	CASSFYGGAGNEQFF
.	TRBV5-4	.	TRBJ2-1	TGTGCCAGCAGCCCTGGCTCCTACAATGAGCAGTTCTTC	CASSPGSYNEQFF
few	TRBV19	.	TRBJ1-5	TGTGCCAGTAGCGGGACACACAATCAGCCCCAGCATTTT	CASSGTHNQPQHF
few	TRBV27	.	TRBJ1-2	TGTGCCAGCAGTTTTTCTCGCGGCTATGGCTACACCTTC	CASSFSRGYGYTF
.	TRBV10-3	TRBD2	TRBJ2-3	TGTGCCATCAGTGAGTCGAGGACTAGTCCAAGAGATACGCAGTATTTT	CAISESRTSPRDTQYF
.	TRBV5-1	.	TRBJ2-7	TGCGCCAGCAGCTTGGCCGGAGGGAAGGGCTACGAGCAGTACTTC	CASSLAGGKGYEQYF
.	TRBV20-1	TRBD1	TRBJ2-2	TGCAGTGCGCGGACAGGGGAAAACACCGGGGAGCTGTTTTTT	CSARTGENTGELFF
.	TRBV27	.	TRBJ2-5	TGTGCCAGCAGCTGGGCAGAGACCCAGTACTTC	CASSWAETQYF
.	TRBV19	TRBD2	TRBJ2-2	TGTGCCAGTAGTACAGTAGCGGGAGAGACCGGGGAGCTGTTTTTT	CASSTVAGETGELFF
few	TRBV6-2/TRBV6-3	.	TRBJ2-1	TGTGCCAGCAGTTTCCCTAGGCCCCGCCTCTCTAATGATGAGCAGTTCTTC	CASSFPRPRLSNDEQFF
few	TRBV7-8	.	TRBJ1-4	TGTGCCAGCAGCCGGCTCACACGGGCAGGGGCAATGGGGGAAAAACTGTTTTTT	CASSRLTRAGAMGEKLFF
.	TRBV27	.	TRBJ2-1	TGTGCCAGCAGCAAATTCTCCCCCGTGGGGGTCGTGAATGAGCAGTTCTTC	CASSKFSPVGVVNEQFF
few	TRBV27	TRBD1	TRBJ2-3	TGTGCCAGCAGGACCAGGGGGCCAGATACGCAGTATTTT	CASRTRGPDTQYF
few	TRBV27	TRBD1	TRBJ2-7	TGTGCCAGCAGTTTAAGAACAGGGGGCGCGGTGGTCTACGAGCAGTACTTC	CASSLRTGGAVVYEQYF
.	TRBV29-1	.	TRBJ2-3	TGCAGCGTTGATGGTGGCATCCACTTCACTAGCACAGATACGCAGTATTTT	CSVDGGIHFTSTDTQYF
many	TRBV27	TRBD2	TRBJ2-1	TGTGCCAGCAGTTCCATAGCGGGGCCCTACAATGAGCAGTTCTTC	CASSSIAGPYNEQFF